The sample holds a few counts of the clone carrying this T cell receptor beta chain. The antigen is not known. This record belongs to a study of T cell repertoires in cytomegalovirus infection. Study-level background: Public TCR beta signature analysis indicated the presence of both CMV infection and matching HLA type. Study-level results: Public TCR beta family frequency separated CMV-and-HLA carriers, including in an independent cohort.

Via MiXCR, TCRdb re-called the reads, giving one row per CDR3 protein. The data contain 300,000 to 400,000 distinct CDR3 sequences, 25% to 30% of them seen just once; the ten biggest clones take up roughly 20%. The germline CDR1 and CDR2 sequences are DFQATT and SNEGSKA (reference sequence). The CDR3 sequence is 17 residues long. The J segment lost 5 bases and the V segment lost 3 bases, leaving 13 bases of the junction unmatched. This receptor was obtained from a human donor in good health (CMV status not recorded). Some clones in this sample may be carry-over from other donors' samples. This material consisted of cultured PBMCs, taken from culture after CMV antigen stimulation. The chain links TRBV20-1 to TRBJ2-3, with 11 bases aligning to TRBD2. DNA for the CDR3: TGCAGTGCTAGGGGGGTAGCGGGGGGGCTGGGCGGAGATACGCAGTATTTT. The encoded protein is CSARGVAGGLGGDTQYF.